Below, 28 T cell receptor beta chains from the same sample are listed, as sequenced in a study of CD8+ T cells in alopecia areata. The treatment: oral pan-JAK inhibitor, 5-10 mg twice daily. In each case, RNA was isolated and then reverse transcribed into cDNA as the sequencing template. Clones were sequenced by immunoSEQ multiplex PCR, and TCRdb holds only the in-frame ones, with some missing. This table holds some 130,000 clones, nearly 55% found once. The source material was CD8+ T cells sorted from blood, sampled at week 4, from a patient treated with tofacitinib. These TCRs come from a human donor with alopecia areata.

J is TRBJ1-5 and V is TRBV11-2, with no clear D. Germline V gene sequence: CDR1 SGHAT, CDR2 FQNNGV. The CDR3 is made up of 15 amino acids. V was trimmed by 2 bases and J by 2 bases, leaving 10 bases between them. This chain's CDR3 is CASSLLLEGNQPQHF. DNA for the CDR3: TGTGCCAGCAGCTTACTGTTGGAAGGCAATCAGCCCCAGCATTTT. Supplemented by reference TRBV11-2 and TRBJ1-5, the full variable domain reads EAGVAQSPRYKIIEKRQSVAFWCNPISGHATLYWYQQILGQGPKLLIQFQNNGVVDDSQLPKDRFSAERLKGVDSTLKIQPAKLEDSAVYLCASSLLLEGNQPQHFGDGTRLSIL.

The chain links TRBV30 to TRBJ2-1; 7 nucleotides align to TRBD2. The length of the CDR3 is 15 residues. V gave up 0 bases and J gave up 4 bases; unmatched junction bases: 6. Looked up from germline, CDR1 is GTSNPN and CDR2 is SVGIG (reference sequence). The CDR3: CAWSVPGTIYNEQFF. CDR3 nucleotides: TGTGCCTGGAGTGTACCCGGGACTATATACAATGAGCAGTTCTTC.

The CDR3 nucleotides are TGTGCCTGGAGTGTTGGAGCGAATGAGCAGTTCTTC. This codes for CAWSVGANEQFF. V gene TRBV30 combines with J gene TRBJ2-1; D is unresolved. The CDR3 has 12 residues. Trimming left V 0 bases short and J 7 bases short, with 7 bases between. Germline V CDR1 and CDR2: GTSNPN, SVGIG (reference sequence).

The J gene is TRBJ2-7, the V gene TRBV11-2; D possibly corresponds to TRBD1 (5 bases). The CDR3 sequence is 16 residues long. Trimming took 1 base from V and 1 from J, leaving 14 bases between them. From germline, CDR1 is SGHAT and CDR2 FQNNGV. DNA for the CDR3: TGTGCCAGCAGCTTAGGGGCTGGGGCAGGATCCTACGAGCAGTACTTC. It codes for CASSLGAGAGSYEQYF.

CDR3 nucleotide sequence: TGTGCCAGCAGTTCAGACTTTTCGTTGAACACTGAAGCTTTCTTT. It is translated as CASSSDFSLNTEAFF. The V and J genes are TRBV4-2 and TRBJ1-1; D unclear. The CDR3 is 15 amino acids. Germline CDR1 is LGHNA and CDR2 is YNFKEQ. V shed 6 bases and J shed 0 bases, with 14 bases lying between them.

V gene TRBV18 combines with J gene TRBJ2-5; 7 bases agree with TRBD1. The V and J ends lost 0 bases and 1 base, in that order; junction bases with no gene match: 2. This CDR3 has 15 amino acids. The V gene's germline CDR1 is KGHSH and CDR2 LQKENI. Here the CDR3 DNA reads TGTGCCAGCTCACCACCCGGACAGGTCCAAGAGACCCAGTACTTC. Encoded protein: CASSPPGQVQETQYF.

V is TRBV6-5 and J is TRBJ2-5; the D gene is possibly TRBD2 (5 bases). The CDR3 is made up of 15 amino acids. Germline V gene lookup returns CDR1 MNHEY and CDR2 SVGAGI. With 7 bases removed from V and 4 bases from J, the gap between germline ends came to 19 bases. The CDR3 protein is CASTIGRGLGETQYF. In nucleotides, the CDR3 is TGTGCCAGCACCATAGGCCGCGGACTTGGAGAGACCCAGTACTTC.

The chain employs TRBV7-3 and TRBJ2-5, with TRBD1 matching over 9 bases. The junction had 2 bases not matched to a gene; V was cut back by 2 bases and J by 4 bases. This CDR3 has 14 residues. The germline CDR1 and CDR2 sequences are SGHTA and FQGTGA. For the CDR3, the DNA is TGTGCCAGCAGCTTATCGGGACAGGGAGAGACCCAGTACTTC. Protein sequence: CASSLSGQGETQYF.

This chain links TRBV2 with TRBJ1-1; a possible D gene is TRBD1 (6 bases). This CDR3 has 12 residues. Germline V lookup: CDR1 SNHLY, CDR2 FYNNEI. Between the trimmed V and J ends, which lost 10 bases and 6 bases, there was a span of 15 bases. Written as DNA, the CDR3 is TGTGCCACCCGGACAGTTTCATCTGAAGCTTTCTTT. It translates to CATRTVSSEAFF.

This clone was recorded once. This CDR3 reads CASSLTGGHSPLHF. CDR3 in DNA: TGTGCCAGCAGTTTAACCGGGGGCCATTCACCCCTCCACTTT. The chain uses TRBV27 and TRBJ1-6, with TRBD1 as a possible D gene (6 bases). V was pared by 2 bases and J by 8 bases, with 10 bases between. The CDR3 contains 14 residues. Germline V gives CDR1 MNHEY, CDR2 SMNVEV (reference sequence).

This chain connects TRBV7-9 to TRBJ2-3; D is uncertain. The CDR3 is 14 residues long. V lost 7 bases and J lost 4, with 15 bases in between. Germline loops: CDR1 SEHNR, CDR2 FQNEAQ (reference sequence). The CDR3 loop reads CASTPVLSADTQYF. The CDR3 nucleotides are TGTGCCAGCACCCCCGTCCTGTCGGCAGATACGCAGTATTTT.

The chain links TRBV19 to TRBJ1-2; 10 nucleotides align to TRBD1. This CDR3 is built from 13 residues. Germline-derived CDR1 and CDR2 are LNHDA and SQIVND (reference sequence). J lost 6 bases, V lost 6 bases, and 4 bases had no gene match. The CDR3 protein is CASRRQGADGYTF. The CDR3 bases are TGTGCCAGTAGAAGACAGGGGGCTGATGGCTACACCTTC.

A few counts support this clone. CDR3 amino acids: CASTSGLSSYNEQFF. CDR3 in DNA: TGTGCCAGCACCAGTGGGTTATCGTCCTACAATGAGCAGTTCTTC. This sequence joins TRBV6-5 and TRBJ2-1; D is unclear. The germline V gene has CDR1 MNHEY and CDR2 SVGAGI. CDR3 length: 15 residues. V shed 7 bases and J shed 1 base, with 14 bases lying between them.

V is TRBV27 and J is TRBJ2-5; tentatively, D is TRBD2 (6 bases). Looked up from germline, CDR1 is MNHEY and CDR2 is SMNVEV (reference sequence). Trimming removed 5 bases from V and 7 bases from J, with 23 bases in between. The CDR3 spans 16 residues. CDR3 sequence (DNA): TGTGCCAGCAGTGGGGCCCTTGCGGGGCGAGGAGCGACCCAGTACTTC. It is translated as CASSGALAGRGATQYF.

This sequence joins TRBV9 and TRBJ2-3, with D perhaps matching TRBD2 (5 bases). V lost 0 bases to trimming and J lost 7 bases, with 15 bases between them. CDR1 is SGDLS and CDR2 is YYNGEE in the germline V gene. This CDR3 spans 15 amino acids. The CDR3 loop reads CASSVESGLENTQYF. CDR3 in DNA: TGTGCCAGCAGCGTAGAATCGGGATTAGAAAATACGCAGTATTTT.

A word on this clone: A read error may account for a junction end that differs from germline. The rearrangement joins TRBV18 to TRBJ1-3; D perhaps matches TRBD1 (5 bases). Per germline, CDR1 KGHSH and CDR2 LQKENI. CDR3 length: 16 amino acids. The CDR3 DNA reads TGTGCCAGCTCACCCCACCCGCCAGGGAAGATGGACACCACATATTTT. This gives the protein CASSPHPPGKMDTTYF.

The chain carries TRBV15 and TRBJ2-1; 9 nucleotides line up with TRBD1. The CDR3 covers 15 residues. Unmatched junction bases numbered 10, after V lost 7 bases and J lost 6 bases. The V gene's germline CDR1 is LNHNV and CDR2 YYDKDF (reference sequence). The CDR3 DNA sequence: TGTGCCACCAAAGCAGACAGGGGGTCGGGCAATGAGCAGTTCTTC. Its translation is CATKADRGSGNEQFF.

This chain uses TRBV27 with TRBJ1-2; TRBD1 might be the D (6 bases). This CDR3 is 14 amino acids long. Germline CDR1 reads MNHEY; CDR2 reads SMNVEV (reference sequence). Trimming took off 3 bases at V and 5 bases at J, with 13 bases between the two ends. For the CDR3, the DNA is TGTGCCAGCAGTTTCCGGGGGCCTGGGTATGGCTACACCTTC. Its translation is CASSFRGPGYGYTF.

The chain is built from TRBV7-9 and TRBJ2-5, with D tentatively TRBD2 (5 bases). The CDR3 spans 15 residues. V was clipped by 8 bases and J by 5 bases, with 21 bases between them. Germline CDR1 reads SEHNR; CDR2 reads FQNEAQ (reference sequence). The CDR3 sequence: CASQVLAPQRETQYF. DNA for the CDR3: TGTGCCAGCCAGGTGCTAGCCCCACAGAGGGAGACCCAGTACTTC.

The chain carries TRBV30 and TRBJ1-3; no reliable D call. Trimming pared 1 base from V and 0 bases from J, leaving 4 bases between. The CDR3 has 13 amino acids. The germline gives CDR1 GTSNPN, CDR2 SVGIG (reference sequence). The CDR3 is CAWSDNSGNTIYF. The CDR3 DNA reads TGTGCCTGGAGTGATAACTCTGGAAACACCATATATTTT.

The chain couples TRBV4-2 to TRBJ1-2; TRBD1 agrees at 7 bases. The J segment lost 2 bases and the V segment lost 8 bases, leaving 17 bases of the junction unmatched. CDR3 size: 17 residues. Germline values: CDR1 LGHNA, CDR2 YNFKEQ. The CDR3 loop reads CASSTLTGTLTNYGYTF. The CDR3 nucleotides are TGTGCCAGCTCTACTCTGACAGGGACCCTCACGAACTATGGCTACACCTTC.

This clone occurred many times. This CDR3 is also generated by other DNA sequences in the sample. This chain joins TRBV6-4 and TRBJ2-3, with 8 nucleotides matching TRBD2. CDR1 is MRHNA and CDR2 is SNTAGT in the germline V gene. The CDR3 contains 14 residues. Trimming cost V 0 bases and J 6 bases; bases outside gene matches: 2. CDR3 DNA: TGTGCCAGCAGTGACTCCGGGGGGGCCGATACGCAGTATTTT. This gives the protein CASSDSGGADTQYF.

The V call is TRBV6-5, the J call TRBJ2-3; 7 positions agree with TRBD2. This CDR3 is 14 amino acids long. Germline CDR1 and CDR2: MNHEY and SVGAGI. The V and J ends lost 7 bases and 1 base, in that order; junction bases with no gene match: 5. The CDR3 reads CASNLAGGTDTQYF. CDR3 DNA sequence: TGTGCCAGCAACTTGGCGGGGGGCACAGATACGCAGTATTTT.

For this clone: The sample has other DNA sequences that encode this CDR3 too. V gene TRBV13 combines with J gene TRBJ1-5, with D possibly matching TRBD1 (5 bases). The V gene's germline CDR1 is PRHDT and CDR2 FYEKMQ (reference sequence). This CDR3 comprises 12 residues. V lost 3 bases, J lost 10 bases, and 10 bases lay in between. CDR3 nucleotide sequence: TGTGCCAGCAGCTTTCGAGGACAACCCCAGCATTTT. Encoded protein: CASSFRGQPQHF.

This clone has a handful of counts. The V and J genes are TRBV11-2 and TRBJ2-7, with 7 nucleotides matching TRBD1. The CDR3 contains 12 residues. The V gene end was trimmed by 3 bases and the J gene end by 5 bases; junction bases not matched to a gene: 1. The germline gives CDR1 SGHAT, CDR2 FQNNGV. CDR3 in amino acids: CASSFDRDEQYF. The DNA for the CDR3 is TGTGCCAGCAGCTTCGACAGGGACGAGCAGTACTTC.

The V and J genes are TRBV5-1 and TRBJ2-1; TRBD1 aligns across 9 bases. From germline, CDR1 is SGHRS and CDR2 YFSETQ. This CDR3 comprises 15 residues. Losses at the gene ends were 3 bases for V and 4 bases for J; bases not matched to a gene: 5. The CDR3 DNA reads TGCGCCAGCAGCTGGAAGACAGGGGGATACAATGAGCAGTTCTTC. Translating gives CASSWKTGGYNEQFF.

The V and J genes are TRBV4-1 and TRBJ1-5; D is undetermined. V gave up 2 bases and J gave up 6 bases, with 8 bases separating them. The CDR3 is 13 amino acids. Germline CDR1 is MGHRA and CDR2 is YSYEKL. CDR3 in amino acids: CASSQPLGQPQHF. CDR3 bases: TGCGCCAGCAGCCAACCGCTGGGTCAGCCCCAGCATTTT.

The V and J genes are TRBV10-3 and TRBJ1-2, with 8 bases identical to TRBD1. Trimming removed 1 base from V and 4 bases from J; junction bases left unmatched: 2. CDR1 and CDR2 from the germline V gene are ENHRY and SYGVKD. The CDR3 runs 14 residues. In DNA, the CDR3 is TGTGCCATCAGTGAGTTAACAGGGGGCTATGGCTACACCTTC. As protein: CAISELTGGYGYTF.